These 32 T cell receptor beta chains share one sample of origin, sequenced in a study of response to subunit inactivated influenza vaccine. Each CDR3 protein is one row after TCRdb ran MiXCR on the RT-PCR reads. Among 630,000 or so distinct CDR3 sequences, approximately 14% were seen once, and the ten largest hold approximately 10%. Here the sequenced sample was PBMCs from blood, taken 12 days after vaccination. The receptors stem from a man aged 45 to 65 who received an inactivated influenza vaccine.

The CDR3 loop reads CASSQGLANYNEQFF. Here the CDR3 DNA reads TGCGCCAGCAGCCAAGGGCTAGCCAACTACAATGAGCAGTTCTTC. This chain uses TRBV4-3 with TRBJ2-1; D perhaps matches TRBD2 (5 bases). Trimming stripped 1 base from V and 3 bases from J, with 10 bases between. Germline CDR1 is LGHNA and CDR2 is YSLEER. The CDR3 has 15 amino acids.

The chain links TRBV12-3 or TRBV12-4 to TRBJ1-2; tentatively, D is TRBD1 (5 bases). The V gene lost 5 bases and the J gene lost 8 bases, with 12 bases spanning the gap. CDR3 length: 12 residues. The CDR3 here is CASSVTVEGYTF. The CDR3, as DNA: TGTGCCAGCAGTGTGACAGTCGAGGGCTACACCTTC.

The rearrangement uses TRBV7-2 and TRBJ2-2; TRBD2 agrees at 9 bases. Germline-derived CDR1 and CDR2 are SGHTA and FQGNSA. CDR3 size: 13 residues. Trimming cost V 11 bases and J 7 bases; bases outside gene matches: 8. The CDR3 region has the DNA TGTGCCGGTAGCGGGAGTTGGCTCGGGGAGCTGTTTTTT. This encodes CAGSGSWLGELFF.

Only a few counts were recorded for this clonotype. The chain employs TRBV6-1 and TRBJ1-4; 7 bases are a match to TRBD1. Germline CDR1 is MNHNS and CDR2 is SASEGT. The trim removed 5 bases at V and 2 bases at J, leaving 5 bases unmatched. This CDR3 is 15 amino acids long. The CDR3 region has the DNA TGTGCCAGCAGTAGAGAGACAGGGACTAATGAAAAACTGTTTTTT. It specifies CASSRETGTNEKLFF.

The rearrangement uses TRBV2 and TRBJ1-5; D is unresolved. CDR3 length equals 15 residues. The germline V and J ends were trimmed by 3 bases and 9 bases, with 18 bases remaining between them. Germline values: CDR1 SNHLY, CDR2 FYNNEI. CDR3: CASSDSSSSYGPQHF. The DNA of the CDR3 is TGTGCCAGCAGTGATTCTTCCAGCTCGTATGGGCCCCAGCATTTT.

This clonotype was counted many times. The chain joins TRBV27 to TRBJ2-2, with 9 bases identical to TRBD1. The CDR3 is 14 amino acids. Germline V gene sequence: CDR1 MNHEY, CDR2 SMNVEV (reference sequence). V dropped 6 bases and J dropped 7; count of bases not matched to a gene: 6. CDR3 bases: TGTGCCAGCAGGGGACAGGGAAGGATCGGGGAGCTGTTTTTT. Its protein is CASRGQGRIGELFF.

This clonotype has a handful of counts. This rearrangement joins TRBV7-6 to TRBJ2-3, with 10 bases that match TRBD2. Germline values: CDR1 SGHVS, CDR2 FNYEAQ. The CDR3 is made up of 16 amino acids. The V segment lost 10 bases and the J segment 1 base; nucleotides outside the gene matches: 11. The CDR3 protein is CATTVLAGSGTDTQYF. The CDR3 region has the DNA TGTGCCACGACCGTACTAGCGGGGTCCGGCACAGATACGCAGTATTTT.

With respect to this clonotype: A junction boundary mismatches the germline segment, possibly from a read error. V usage is TRBV7-9 and J usage is TRBJ2-7, with 7 bases lining up with TRBD2. The CDR3 length is 13 residues. CDR1 is SEHNR and CDR2 is FQNEAQ in the germline V gene (reference sequence). CDR3 bases: TGTGTCAGCAGCTTAGTCGCACTAGCGGAGCAGTACTTC. Translated: CVSSLVALAEQYF.

This clonotype was detected a few times. The V and J genes are TRBV3-1 and TRBJ2-3; perhaps D is TRBD1 or TRBD2 (5 bases each). The germline CDR1 and CDR2 sequences are LGHDT and YNNKEL (reference sequence). Between the trimmed V and J ends, which lost 1 base and 2 bases, there was a span of 10 bases. This CDR3 is built from 15 residues. Here the CDR3 reads CASSQAGTITDTQYF. In DNA form, the CDR3 reads TGTGCCAGCAGCCAAGCCGGGACCATCACAGATACGCAGTATTTT.

This chain links TRBV12-3 or TRBV12-4 with TRBJ2-3; TRBD2 matches at 7 bases. The junction had 8 bases not matched to a gene; V was cut back by 7 bases and J by 4 bases. The CDR3 is 14 residues long. The CDR3: CASTEAGSADTQYF. CDR3 bases: TGTGCCAGCACCGAAGCGGGGTCCGCAGATACGCAGTATTTT.

This clonotype was observed a handful of times. The CDR3 loop reads CASSSGTSGRATRYF. CDR3 DNA sequence: TGTGCCAGCAGCTCCGGGACTAGCGGGAGGGCCACAAGGTATTTT. The rearrangement uses TRBV7-2 and TRBJ2-3; TRBD2 agrees at 16 bases. The CDR3 totals 15 residues. CDR1 is SGHTA and CDR2 is FQGNSA in the germline V gene. V shed 4 bases and J 14 bases; nucleotides not matched to a gene: 9.

This clonotype was counted ten times or more. The chain has TRBV24-1 and TRBJ2-3; 11 nucleotides agree with TRBD2. There are 14 residues in the CDR3. Germline lookup yields CDR1 KGHDR and CDR2 SFDVKD. J lost 11 bases, V lost 3 bases, and 6 bases had no gene match. CDR3 sequence reads: CATSDTLAGGVQYF. In DNA, the CDR3 is TGTGCCACCAGTGATACGCTAGCGGGGGGAGTGCAGTATTTT.

This clonotype was seen many times. The chain has TRBV5-1 and TRBJ2-5, with a tentative D call TRBD1 (5 bases). CDR1 and CDR2 from the germline V gene are SGHRS and YFSETQ. The germline V and J ends were trimmed by 1 base and 1 base, with 14 bases remaining between them. This CDR3 is 16 amino acids long. DNA for the CDR3: TGCGCCAGCAGCTTGAGCAGGGATGTTGTCCAAGAGACCCAGTACTTC. It encodes CASSLSRDVVQETQYF.

Only a few counts were recorded for this clonotype. This chain joins TRBV20-1 and TRBJ2-2; D is unresolved. CDR1 DFQATT and CDR2 SNEGSKA come from the germline V gene (reference sequence). The CDR3 sequence is 14 residues long. Trimming left V 3 bases short and J 1 base short, with 9 bases between. The chain's CDR3 is CSASGTKNTGELFF. CDR3 sequence (DNA): TGCAGTGCTAGTGGTACAAAGAACACCGGGGAGCTGTTTTTT.

This clonotype was counted a few times. The rearrangement uses TRBV7-9 and TRBJ2-7, with 10 nucleotides matching TRBD2. From germline, CDR1 is SEHNR and CDR2 FQNEAQ (reference sequence). This CDR3 is built from 16 residues. After removal of 4 bases from V and 0 bases from J, the junction contained 6 bases not matched to a gene. The CDR3: CASSSDRTSGSYEQYF. CDR3 nucleotides: TGTGCCAGCAGCTCAGACCGGACTAGCGGCTCCTACGAGCAGTACTTC.

The chain employs TRBV20-1 and TRBJ1-1; a weak D match, TRBD1 (5 bases). This CDR3 is built from 13 residues. The germline CDR1 and CDR2 sequences are DFQATT and SNEGSKA (reference sequence). Trimming took off 2 bases at V and 7 bases at J, with 14 bases between the two ends. The CDR3 region has the DNA TGCAGTGCTAGAACGGGGGGTCAGGGTGAAGCTTTCTTT. Translated, it gives CSARTGGQGEAFF.

The chain has TRBV20-1 and TRBJ2-7; 12 bases line up with TRBD1. Per germline, CDR1 DFQATT and CDR2 SNEGSKA (reference sequence). This CDR3 contains 13 residues. The junction had 1 base not matched to a gene; V was cut back by 2 bases and J by 5 bases. The CDR3 region is CSARWDRGHEQYF. The DNA for the CDR3 is TGCAGTGCTAGATGGGACAGGGGGCACGAGCAGTACTTC.

This sequence joins TRBV4-3 and TRBJ1-2, with D perhaps matching TRBD1 (6 bases). CDR1 and CDR2 (germline): LGHNA, YSLEER. The CDR3 consists of 16 residues. Trimming removed 1 base at V and 4 bases at J, with 16 bases between. The CDR3 loop reads CASSQGPGGLAYGYTF. For the CDR3, the DNA is TGCGCCAGCAGCCAAGGTCCTGGGGGGCTCGCCTATGGCTACACCTTC.

The rearrangement uses TRBV5-4 and TRBJ2-7; TRBD1 matches at 8 bases. The germline gives CDR1 SGHNT, CDR2 YYREEE (reference sequence). V lost 1 base, J lost 0 bases, and 6 bases stayed unmatched. This CDR3 has 16 amino acids. CDR3 region: CASSLFGQGISYEQYF. In DNA form, the CDR3 reads TGTGCCAGCAGCTTGTTCGGACAGGGTATCTCCTACGAGCAGTACTTC.

The table lists this clonotype with a few counts. The gene calls are TRBV29-1 and TRBJ2-7, with TRBD2 identical over 11 bases. The J segment lost 6 bases and the V segment lost 6 bases, leaving 7 bases of the junction unmatched. The CDR3 has 13 residues. CDR1 SQVTM and CDR2 ANQGSEA come from the germline V gene. The CDR3 protein is CSVRSGRAREQYF. DNA for the CDR3: TGCAGCGTGCGTAGCGGGAGGGCTCGCGAGCAGTACTTC.

In this sample, this clonotype turned up many times. J is TRBJ2-1 and V is TRBV5-6; TRBD1 matches 7 bases. Per the germline V gene, CDR1 is SGHDT and CDR2 is YYEEEE. This CDR3 is 15 amino acids long. Trimming at V came to 4 bases and at J to 0 bases, leaving 4 bases not matched to a gene. CDR3 coding DNA: TGTGCCAGCAGCAGGGGACAGAGCTCCTACAATGAGCAGTTCTTC. Its translation is CASSRGQSSYNEQFF.

The chain links TRBV7-2 to TRBJ2-2; D perhaps matches TRBD1 (8 bases). Germline V CDR1 and CDR2: SGHTA, FQGNSA. Trimming left V 5 bases short and J 0 bases short, with 13 bases between. The CDR3 loop spans 16 amino acids. Here the CDR3 DNA reads TGTGCCAGCAGCCCACAGGGGGGGCCGAACACCGGGGAGCTGTTTTTT. It encodes CASSPQGGPNTGELFF.

This clonotype turned up a few times. The chain joins TRBV15 to TRBJ2-1; 14 bases are shared with TRBD2. CDR1 LNHNV and CDR2 YYDKDF come from the germline V gene (reference sequence). This CDR3 is 17 amino acids long. J lost 5 bases, V lost 5 bases, and 8 bases had no gene match. The CDR3 spells CATSPRPGLAGDNEQFF. CDR3 DNA sequence: TGTGCCACCAGCCCCCGACCGGGACTAGCGGGAGACAATGAGCAGTTCTTC. The complete variable domain, with remaining parts taken from reference TRBV15 and TRBJ2-1, reads DAMVIQNPRYQVTQFGKPVTLSCSQTLNHNVMYWYQQKSSQAPKLLFHYYDKDFNNEADTPDNFQSRRPNTSFCFLDIRSPGLGDTAMYLCATSPRPGLAGDNEQFFGPGTRLTVL.

The chain joins TRBV15 to TRBJ2-3, with TRBD1 matching 8 bases. This CDR3 spans 16 amino acids. J was trimmed by 1 base and V by 4 bases; bases with no gene match: 7. In germline, CDR1 is LNHNV, CDR2 YYDKDF (reference sequence). CDR3 sequence reads: CATSKGRQGRTDTQYF. The CDR3 DNA sequence: TGTGCCACCAGCAAAGGTCGACAGGGGCGCACAGATACGCAGTATTTT.

This clonotype was detected a few times. The chain carries TRBV11-2 and TRBJ2-1; TRBD2 matches 9 bases. The CDR3 extends over 16 amino acids. The V and J ends lost 5 bases and 0 bases, in that order; junction bases with no gene match: 5. Per germline, CDR1 SGHAT and CDR2 FQNNGV. The CDR3 spells CASSRLLAGSYNEQFF. CDR3 nucleotide sequence: TGTGCCAGCAGCCGATTACTAGCGGGCTCCTACAATGAGCAGTTCTTC.

The chain is built from TRBV7-9 and TRBJ2-3, with D possibly matching TRBD2 (5 bases). This CDR3 has 15 residues. Germline V gene data show CDR1 as SEHNR and CDR2 as FQNEAQ (reference sequence). Between the trimmed V and J ends, which lost 6 bases and 4 bases, there was a span of 17 bases. In DNA form, the CDR3 reads TGTGCCAGCAGTCCTCGGCCTGGAGGACCAGATACGCAGTATTTT. Amino acid sequence: CASSPRPGGPDTQYF.

About this clonotype itself: Because it lacks the conserved phenylalanine or tryptophan at the end, this CDR3 is likely a read error. The chain recombines TRBV20-1 with TRBJ2-3; TRBD2 matches 12 bases. CDR1 is DFQATT, CDR2 SNEGSKA, per germline (reference sequence). J was trimmed by 1 base and V by 5 bases; bases with no gene match: 4. The CDR3 spans 15 residues. Written as DNA, the CDR3 is TGCAGTGCTCCTAGCGGGGGGGCCCGCACAGATACGCAGTATCTT. It is translated as CSAPSGGARTDTQYL.

This chain links TRBV15 with TRBJ2-7; D gene uncertain. This CDR3 is built from 13 residues. In germline, CDR1 is LNHNV, CDR2 YYDKDF (reference sequence). V was clipped by 0 bases and J by 3 bases, with 6 bases between them. CDR3 in DNA: TGTGCCACCAGCAGAGATCGCAACTACGAGCAGTACTTC. It yields the protein CATSRDRNYEQYF. The variable domain in full, with the rest retrieved from reference TRBV15 and TRBJ2-7, is DAMVIQNPRYQVTQFGKPVTLSCSQTLNHNVMYWYQQKSSQAPKLLFHYYDKDFNNEADTPDNFQSRRPNTSFCFLDIRSPGLGDTAMYLCATSRDRNYEQYFGPGTRLTVT.

The chain carries TRBV6-7 and TRBJ1-1, with unresolved D. TRBV6-7 is an ORF for which the function is uncertain. This CDR3 is 14 amino acids long. V lost 5 bases and J 5 bases, leaving 15 bases between the germline ends. CDR3 bases: TGTGCCAGCAGTCTCCTGTGTTTTTCGACTGAAGCTTTCTTT. Translating gives CASSLLCFSTEAFF.

This clonotype was counted many times. The rearrangement links TRBV5-6 to TRBJ1-2, with TRBD1 matching 7 bases. This CDR3 contains 15 residues. After removal of 5 bases from V and 8 bases from J, the junction contained 15 bases not matched to a gene. Germline V gene sequence: CDR1 SGHDT, CDR2 YYEEEE. The CDR3 DNA sequence: TGTGCCAGCAGTCGATCTACAGGGGACACTTACGGCTACACCTTC. Its translation is CASSRSTGDTYGYTF. The full variable domain, in which reference TRBV5-6 and TRBJ1-2 provide the parts outside the CDR3, is DAGVTQSPTHLIKTRGQQVTLRCSPKSGHDTVSWYQQALGQGPQFIFQYYEEEERQRGNFPDRFSGHQFPNYSSELNVNALLLGDSALYLCASSRSTGDTYGYTFGSGTRLTVV.

This clonotype was observed a few times. The V gene is TRBV3-1, the J gene TRBJ2-1, with a weak D call TRBD2 (6 bases). Deletions cut 1 base from V and 8 bases from J, with 9 bases between. Germline CDR1 is LGHDT and CDR2 is YNNKEL (reference sequence). The CDR3 runs to 13 residues. In DNA, the CDR3 is TGTGCCAGCAGCCAAGGACTAGTCGATGAGCAGTTCTTC. It codes for CASSQGLVDEQFF.

The chain is built from TRBV7-2 and TRBJ1-6; TRBD1 aligns across 7 bases. The CDR3 consists of 15 residues. J gave up 10 bases and V 2 bases, and 8 bases lay outside the gene matches. Looked up from germline, CDR1 is SGHTA and CDR2 is FQGNSA. CDR3 residues: CASSLTDRVGSPLHF. As DNA, the CDR3 is TGTGCCAGCAGCTTAACCGACAGGGTGGGATCACCCCTCCACTTT. Based on the CDR3 plus reference TRBV7-2 and TRBJ1-6, the full variable domain is GAGVSQSPSNKVTEKGKDVELRCDPISGHTALYWYRQSLGQGLEFLIYFQGNSAPDKSGLPSDRFSAERTGGSVSTLTIQRTQQEDSAVYLCASSLTDRVGSPLHFGNGTRLTVT.